This T cell receptor (beta chain) was sequenced for a study of T-cell reconstitution after alpha-beta-depleted transplantation in children. CDR3 size: 18 residues. The V gene's germline CDR1 is SGHRS and CDR2 YFSETQ. J lost 7 bases, V lost 5 bases, and 17 bases had no gene match. In its sample, this clonotype was seen a few times. What it binds is not known. Unique molecular identifiers were used to barcode this TCRbeta library. Via MiXCR, TCRdb re-called the PCR reads, giving one row per CDR3 protein. This sample has around 700,000 distinct CDR3 sequences; around 12% occur once, and the top ten carry roughly 0.77%. Study outcomes and limitations: One year after transplant, T-cell counts and diversity came mostly from newly produced T cells.

The chain uses TRBV5-1 and TRBJ2-2, with 10 positions matching TRBD2. Sample: PBMCs, taken before TCRalphabeta/CD19-depleted stem cell transplant. The sequence was collected from a girl under 10 years old with congenital amegakaryocytic thrombocytopenia, due to receive a stem cell transplant. The CDR3 spells CASRPALAGVSLIGELFF. CDR3 sequence (DNA): TGCGCCAGCAGGCCCGCTCTAGCGGGAGTTTCGCTTATCGGGGAGCTGTTTTTT.